Each of the 17 T cell receptor beta chains below was sequenced from the same sample in a study of T cells in Graves' hyperthyroidism and ophthalmopathy (dated by TCRdb to about 2019). The library was built by means of multiplex PCR. The reads were generated on an Illumina HiSeq 2000. TCR beta CDR3 regions were amplified from RNA transcripts. The first round of RT-PCR for the TCR CDR3 was performed with the HTBI primer set and the Qiagen OneStep RT-PCR kit. TCRdb ran its own pipeline on the public reads, namely fastp trimming at Q25 and MiXCR clone calling, and kept in-frame beta chains. Each CDR3 protein gets just one entry, which takes the most common genes and DNA from the rows behind it. The sample table shows fewer than 550,000 distinct CDR3 sequences, and 15% to 18% are seen once. The ten largest clones take up over 7.5% of the sample. Specimen: blood. These receptors were collected from a woman aged 18-29 years with Graves' hyperthyroidism.

In this sample, this clonotype turned up many times. This chain links TRBV20-1 with TRBJ2-7, with unresolved D. V was trimmed by 6 bases and J by 2 bases, leaving 17 bases between them. The CDR3 consists of 14 residues. Per the germline V gene, CDR1 is DFQATT and CDR2 is SNEGSKA (reference sequence). The CDR3 protein is CSAPRGGNTYEQYF. The CDR3 DNA reads as TGCAGTGCGCCACGTGGTGGGAACACCTACGAGCAGTACTTC.

The table lists this clonotype with many counts. V usage is TRBV11-2 and J usage is TRBJ2-7; 8 bases are a match to TRBD1. Per the germline V gene, CDR1 is SGHAT and CDR2 is FQNNGV. The CDR3 is 17 amino acids. After removal of 0 bases from V and 2 bases from J, the junction contained 9 bases not matched to a gene. As DNA, the CDR3 is TGTGCCAGCAGCTTAGATCTATCCGGGACAGGCGCCTACGAGCAGTACTTC. Protein product: CASSLDLSGTGAYEQYF.

This clonotype was detected many times. This chain joins TRBV30 and TRBJ2-7, with D uncertain. CDR1 GTSNPN and CDR2 SVGIG come from the germline V gene (reference sequence). V was trimmed by 0 bases and J by 4 bases, leaving 13 bases between them. This CDR3 has 14 amino acids. The CDR3 here is CAWSVNLGVYEQYF. CDR3 bases: TGTGCCTGGAGTGTAAATCTCGGAGTATACGAGCAGTACTTC.

The chain combines TRBV4-1 with TRBJ1-2; D uncertain. This CDR3 has 15 residues. Trimming took off 4 bases at V and 7 bases at J, with 19 bases between the two ends. CDR1 and CDR2 (germline): MGHRA, YSYEKL. CDR3 sequence: CASSPGSLLFSGYTF. CDR3 DNA: TGCGCCAGCAGCCCAGGAAGTCTACTTTTTTCTGGCTACACCTTC.

The chain has TRBV19 and TRBJ2-7, with a weak D call TRBD2 (5 bases). The V end was cut by 5 bases, the J end by 6 bases, with 17 bases between. Germline CDR1 and CDR2: LNHDA and SQIVND (reference sequence). The CDR3 spans 14 residues. CDR3 amino acids: CASSAGLFLGEQYF. The CDR3 DNA is TGTGCCAGTAGTGCCGGACTGTTCTTGGGCGAGCAGTACTTC.

This clonotype was counted ten times or more. This chain links TRBV6-5 with TRBJ2-6; D uncertain. Deletions cut 0 bases from V and 4 bases from J, with 7 bases between. The germline V gene has CDR1 MNHEY and CDR2 SVGAGI. This CDR3 has 15 amino acids. DNA of the CDR3: TGTGCCAGCAGTTACTCGTTAGAAGGGGCCAACGTCCTGACTTTC. Its protein product is CASSYSLEGANVLTF.

This clonotype was picked up many times. The CDR3 loop is CASSLPGDTPTDTQYF. CDR3 coding DNA: TGTGCCAGCAGCCTACCTGGGGACACCCCCACAGATACGCAGTATTTT. The J gene is TRBJ2-3, the V gene TRBV2; TRBD1 is a possible D gene (6 bases). Germline CDR1 reads SNHLY; CDR2 reads FYNNEI. The V gene lost 6 bases and the J gene lost 2 bases, with 18 bases spanning the gap. The CDR3 is 16 residues long.

This clonotype has ten or more counts. The chain couples TRBV11-2 to TRBJ2-1, with 7 bases matching TRBD2. From germline, CDR1 is SGHAT and CDR2 FQNNGV. The CDR3 runs to 15 residues. V was clipped by 3 bases and J by 7 bases; unmatched bases: 9. The CDR3: CASSFSAGAGNEQFF. CDR3 in DNA: TGTGCCAGCAGCTTCTCGGCGGGAGCGGGGAATGAGCAGTTCTTC.

The sample holds many counts of this clonotype. This chain joins TRBV4-1 and TRBJ1-2, with 8 positions matching TRBD1. In germline, CDR1 is MGHRA, CDR2 YSYEKL. V shed 4 bases and J 5 bases; nucleotides not matched to a gene: 6. The CDR3 covers 14 residues. This CDR3 is CASSRGTGEYGYTF. The CDR3 region has the DNA TGCGCCAGCAGCCGAGGGACAGGAGAATATGGCTACACCTTC.

This chain links TRBV7-2 with TRBJ1-5; D perhaps matches TRBD1 (5 bases). The CDR3 sequence is 14 residues long. Germline V lookup: CDR1 SGHTA, CDR2 FQGNSA. V was shortened by 1 base and J by 3 bases, with 7 bases between the two germline ends. CDR3 in DNA: TGTGCCAGCAGCTTAGGGGGGTACAATCAGCCCCAGCATTTT. Amino acids: CASSLGGYNQPQHF. Supplemented by reference TRBV7-2 and TRBJ1-5, the full variable domain reads GAGVSQSPSNKVTEKGKDVELRCDPISGHTALYWYRQSLGQGLEFLIYFQGNSAPDKSGLPSDRFSAERTGGSVSTLTIQRTQQEDSAVYLCASSLGGYNQPQHFGDGTRLSIL.

This clonotype was picked up many times. The chain links TRBV30 to TRBJ2-1; 7 nucleotides match TRBD1. Looked up from germline, CDR1 is GTSNPN and CDR2 is SVGIG (reference sequence). The CDR3 runs to 15 residues. J lost 2 bases, V lost 3 bases, and 7 bases had no gene match. CDR3 DNA sequence: TGTGCCTGGAGAAACAGGGGTGGAACCTACAATGAGCAGTTCTTC. It specifies CAWRNRGGTYNEQFF.

This clonotype was counted ten times or more. The chain has TRBV6-1 and TRBJ2-7; 9 bases fit TRBD1. Germline V gene sequence: CDR1 MNHNS, CDR2 SASEGT. This CDR3 spans 16 amino acids. Trimming cost V 4 bases and J 5 bases; bases outside gene matches: 12. The CDR3 DNA is TGTGCCAGCAGTGTAGATGTCGGGACAGGGAACGACGAGCAGTACTTC. Protein: CASSVDVGTGNDEQYF.

This clonotype was seen more than once but under ten times. J is TRBJ2-5 and V is TRBV18, with 9 bases matching TRBD2. The germline gives CDR1 KGHSH, CDR2 LQKENI. The CDR3 spans 16 residues. Trimming at V came to 2 bases and at J to 1 base, leaving 5 bases not matched to a gene. In DNA form, the CDR3 reads TGTGCCAGCTCACCATTAACTAGCGGGCTCCAAGAGACCCAGTACTTC. This encodes CASSPLTSGLQETQYF.

This clonotype was seen repeatedly, ten times or more. This chain joins TRBV12-3 or TRBV12-4 and TRBJ1-5, with no clear D. CDR3 length equals 14 residues. Trimming left V 6 bases short and J 9 bases short, with 18 bases between. The CDR3 nucleotides read TGTGCCAGCAGCCTAAGCAAGGGATGGGGGCCCCAGCATTTT. It codes for CASSLSKGWGPQHF.

There are many counts of this clonotype. The chain couples TRBV20-1 to TRBJ2-3; 10 bases map to TRBD1. The CDR3 spans 14 residues. V trimming: 2 bases; J trimming: 3 bases; junction bases outside the gene matches: 2. CDR1 DFQATT and CDR2 SNEGSKA come from the germline V gene (reference sequence). CDR3 nucleotide sequence: TGCAGTGCTAGACGGGACAGGGGAACAGATACGCAGTATTTT. Its protein is CSARRDRGTDTQYF.

The sample holds many counts of this clonotype. The CDR3 DNA sequence: TGTGCCAGCAGCTTTGGCGGAGCTAACTATGGCTACACCTTC. It is translated as CASSFGGANYGYTF. This chain links TRBV12-3 or TRBV12-4 with TRBJ1-2; D is ambiguous. The length of the CDR3 is 14 residues. The V and J ends lost 6 bases and 0 bases respectively, with 11 bases between them.

The J gene is TRBJ2-2, the V gene TRBV20-1; 8 bases agree with TRBD2. From germline, CDR1 is DFQATT and CDR2 SNEGSKA (reference sequence). V gave up 3 bases and J gave up 9 bases; unmatched junction bases: 18. The CDR3 has 17 amino acids. The CDR3 bases are TGCAGTGCTAGGACCACCGGGGGGACTAGTGGGTACAGGGAGCTGTTTTTT. Its protein is CSARTTGGTSGYRELFF.